What follows describes a single T cell receptor beta chain. The specificity of this receptor is unknown. Gene names and germline sequences here are all drawn from mouse data. The read finishes 1 residue shy of the CDR3 end, and the germline J gene is used to complete it. Other nucleotide sequences in the sample specify the same CDR3. The sample is drawn from a study of tissue T cells after allogeneic stem cell transplantation (dated by TCRdb to 2022 to 2024). The study in broad terms: Using research autopsies of patients with and without GVHD, plus mouse models of GVHD, the study profiled TCR beta repertoires across many tissues. The human arm was conducted as a prospective observational study, and neither blinding nor randomization was performed. Results the study describes overall, beyond this receptor: Only a few T cell clones appeared in more than one patient, yet motif-based clustering showed tissue-specific repertoire signatures that were shared between patients. In both patients and mice, only a limited portion of the TCR repertoire detected in tissues was captured by blood and spleen T cells. Sampling depth was acknowledged as a limitation, and the patient cohort was both small and clinically heterogeneous. Within patients, how anatomically similar the tissues were was a key factor in shaping TCR repertoire composition, regardless of disease or transplant status. Which tissue TCRs were alloreactive or antigen-specific was not determined in the study, and some of the clones might have been host cells that persisted.

Receptors were amplified or captured by the immunoSEQ multiplex PCR assay. TCRbeta CDR3 sequencing was performed at survey depth by Adaptive Biotechnologies, and CDR3 sequences, V/J genes, productive frequency and template counts were reported. Amplification of TCR beta CDR3 regions was performed from genomic DNA rather than from RNA. From the authors' description of their analysis: Pairwise repertoire overlap between tissues was quantified with Jensen-Shannon divergence, where 1 means complete divergence and 0 identical. Tissues were grouped by single-linkage agglomerative hierarchical clustering of pairwise JSD values, and the clustering results were shown as dendrograms. All patient samples were analyzed with GLIPH2 using simulation_depth 1000, kmer_min_depth 3 and cdr3_length_cutoff 8, and only groups containing more than two unique CDR3s were kept. A standardized tissue-overlap score extrapolated Jaccard GLIPH-group overlap across patients to a standard repertoire size of 1000 clones. Linear mixed-effect models, with tissue as a fixed effect and individual as a random effect, were used to test how diversity related to clinical or experimental variables. TCRdb's version of the immuneACCESS table is confined to in-frame rearrangements and falls short of the full clone set. An unresolved V gene accounts for under half of the shortfall where checked; the remainder is of unknown origin. V and J calls and clone size are those listed in that table; D and trimming were worked out from the DNA. The sample records 45,000 to 50,000 clones, roughly four fifths of which are singletons. The top ten constitute roughly 0.66% of the sample.

Looking up the germline V gene yields CDR1 SGHSN and CDR2 HYEKVE. From its cysteine to its phenylalanine, the CDR3 spans 12 amino acids. Shown are 33 bases from within the CDR3, in frame from base 1. The junction shows trimming of 4 bases on V and 0 bases on J, plus 6 bases between the germline ends. The rearranged segments are TRBV12-1 and TRBJ2-7; the D gene remains uncertain. What was sequenced was sorted cells pooled from one or two spleens. This sequence was found in a pool of C57BL/6 mice in good health. The CDR3 is CASSLSSYEQYF. The DNA read from the CDR3 is TGTGCCAGCTCCCTCAGCTCCTATGAACAGTAC.